This entry lists 25 T cell receptor beta chains sequenced from one sample in a study of T cell responses to AZD1222 COVID-19 vaccine. Produced via immunoSEQ multiplex PCR; TCRdb's table is partial and in-frame only. The sample carries about 140,000 clones, nearly 95% recorded once. The material was peripheral blood, obtained 28 days after the second AZD1222 dose. All receptors derive from an adult who received the AZD1222 COVID-19 vaccine.

In this sample, this clone turned up once. The chain employs TRBV3-1 (or the pseudogene TRBV3-2) and TRBJ2-3, with D tentatively TRBD2 (5 bases). From germline, CDR1 is LGHDT and CDR2 YNNKEL (reference sequence). CDR3 length: 19 residues. Trimming took 1 base from V and 2 from J, leaving 22 bases between them. CDR3 coding DNA: TGTGCCAGCAGCCAAGTGCTAGCCCCCTCGGAGTCGGTCACAGATACGCAGTATTTT. The encoded protein is CASSQVLAPSESVTDTQYF.

The rearrangement links TRBV18 to TRBJ2-5; TRBD2 agrees at 7 bases. Trimming took 5 bases from V and 5 from J; bases not matched to a gene: 5. This CDR3 is built from 13 residues. In germline, CDR1 is KGHSH, CDR2 LQKENI. This chain's CDR3 is CASSGLGGETQYF. The CDR3 nucleotides read TGTGCCAGCTCAGGACTCGGGGGGGAGACCCAGTACTTC.

This chain uses TRBV6-5 with TRBJ1-2, with D tentatively TRBD1 (6 bases). Deletions cut 5 bases from V and 6 bases from J, with 13 bases between. From germline, CDR1 is MNHEY and CDR2 SVGAGI. The CDR3 is 13 residues long. CDR3 in amino acids: CASSQQGMNGYTF. The CDR3 coding sequence is TGTGCCAGCAGTCAACAGGGTATGAATGGCTACACCTTC.

V and J are TRBV7-2 and TRBJ2-5, with D tentatively TRBD2 (6 bases). Trimming removed 1 base at V and 0 bases at J, with 15 bases between. CDR1 SGHTA and CDR2 FQGNSA come from the germline V gene. This CDR3 comprises 17 residues. In nucleotides, the CDR3 is TGTGCCAGCAGCTTAGAAGGTTTCGCGGGGTACCAAGAGACCCAGTACTTC. This gives the protein CASSLEGFAGYQETQYF.

The V gene is TRBV7-9, the J gene TRBJ2-1; D is unresolved. The CDR3 extends over 16 amino acids. The germline CDR1 and CDR2 sequences are SEHNR and FQNEAQ (reference sequence). Trimming removed 3 bases from V and 6 bases from J, with 18 bases in between. The CDR3 loop reads CASSFSIGDVGNEQFF. The DNA for the CDR3 is TGTGCCAGCAGCTTTTCTATTGGAGATGTTGGCAATGAGCAGTTCTTC.

The V gene is TRBV7-9, the J gene TRBJ1-1; 8 nucleotides match TRBD1. Germline V gene data show CDR1 as SEHNR and CDR2 as FQNEAQ (reference sequence). V lost 1 base to trimming and J lost 0 bases; unmatched junction nucleotides: 4. The CDR3 runs 16 residues. CDR3 residues: CASSLGNRGMNTEAFF. The CDR3 DNA sequence: TGTGCCAGCAGCTTAGGAAACAGGGGGATGAACACTGAAGCTTTCTTT.

The chain joins TRBV15 to TRBJ1-6, with no clear D. V was pared by 0 bases and J by 5 bases, with 11 bases between. Germline CDR1 LNHNV, CDR2 YYDKDF (reference sequence). The CDR3 is 16 residues long. This CDR3 reads CATSRDPRHHNSPLHF. CDR3 nucleotides: TGTGCCACCAGCAGAGACCCACGACACCATAATTCACCCCTCCACTTT.

The chain couples TRBV27 to TRBJ1-3; D perhaps matches TRBD1 (5 bases). The CDR3 runs to 14 residues. The V gene's germline CDR1 is MNHEY and CDR2 SMNVEV (reference sequence). Trimming stripped 2 bases from V and 0 bases from J, with 5 bases between. CDR3 DNA sequence: TGTGCCAGCAGTTTAGGGGCCTCTGGAAACACCATATATTTT. Translating gives CASSLGASGNTIYF.

The rearrangement uses TRBV28 and TRBJ2-1; maybe TRBD2 (6 bases). V lost 4 bases and J 0 bases, leaving 13 bases between the germline ends. Germline loops: CDR1 MDHEN, CDR2 SYDVKM. The CDR3 is 16 residues long. The CDR3 is CASSWVAESSYNEQFF. The CDR3 DNA reads as TGTGCCAGCAGTTGGGTAGCGGAGAGCTCCTACAATGAGCAGTTCTTC.

This clone was picked up one time. This CDR3 is CASMGRVVLTSWWDGNQPQHF. CDR3 DNA sequence: TGTGCCAGCATGGGCAGGGTAGTTTTAACTTCGTGGTGGGATGGCAATCAGCCCCAGCATTTT. V and J are TRBV27 and TRBJ1-5, with TRBD1 as a possible D gene (5 bases). The CDR3 is made up of 21 amino acids. The germline CDR1 and CDR2 sequences are MNHEY and SMNVEV (reference sequence). V lost 7 bases, J lost 2 bases, and 33 bases lay in between.

The DNA of the CDR3 is TGTGCCAGTAGTATAGGGGGGTCTCTCGGCAATGAGCAGTTCTTC. Amino acid sequence: CASSIGGSLGNEQFF. This chain connects TRBV19 to TRBJ2-1; perhaps D is TRBD1 or TRBD2 (5 bases each). Trimming shortened V by 1 base and J by 6 bases, and 13 bases separated the two germline ends. In germline, CDR1 is LNHDA, CDR2 SQIVND (reference sequence). The CDR3 has 15 residues.

The rearrangement joins TRBV30 to TRBJ1-1; a weak D match, TRBD1 (5 bases). V dropped 7 bases and J dropped 6 bases, with 12 bases sitting between them. From germline, CDR1 is GTSNPN and CDR2 SVGIG (reference sequence). The length of the CDR3 is 11 residues. CDR3 nucleotide sequence: TGTGCCTCCTCGAGGGGCCCTGAAGCTTTCTTT. This encodes CASSRGPEAFF.

This clone has just one count. CDR3 coding DNA: TGTGCCAGCAGTGAAGGGGGTATCGGGTTCTTC. It specifies CASSEGGIGFF. V and J are TRBV6-1 and TRBJ2-1; D is unresolved. The V end was cut by 1 base, the J end by 15 bases, with 10 bases between. Germline lookup yields CDR1 MNHNS and CDR2 SASEGT. The CDR3 sequence is 11 residues long.

This chain connects TRBV18 to TRBJ2-7; D call uncertain. Trimming stripped 1 base from V and 2 bases from J, with 3 bases between. This CDR3 is built from 12 residues. Germline values: CDR1 KGHSH, CDR2 LQKENI. CDR3 residues: CASSPQPYEQYF. CDR3 bases: TGTGCCAGCTCACCACAACCCTACGAGCAGTACTTC. The entire variable domain, with the rest obtained from reference TRBV18 and TRBJ2-7, is as follows: NAGVMQNPRHLVRRRGQEARLRCSPMKGHSHVYWYRQLPEEGLKFMVYLQKENIIDESGMPKERFSAEFPKEGPSILRIQQVVRGDSAAYFCASSPQPYEQYFGPGTRLTVT.

V usage is TRBV29-1 and J usage is TRBJ2-5; D possibly matches TRBD1 or TRBD2 (5 bases each). V gave up 4 bases and J gave up 6 bases, with 15 bases separating them. The CDR3 is 13 amino acids. CDR1 is SQVTM and CDR2 is ANQGSEA in the germline V gene. CDR3 in DNA: TGCAGCGTTGCGTGGGACCAGCGACAGACCCAGTACTTC. Its protein is CSVAWDQRQTQYF.

The chain has TRBV30 and TRBJ2-3; TRBD2 aligns across 7 bases. Germline lookup yields CDR1 GTSNPN and CDR2 SVGIG (reference sequence). The CDR3 loop spans 14 amino acids. V trimming: 0 bases; J trimming: 7 bases; junction bases outside the gene matches: 7. The CDR3 protein is CAWSVERGGNTQYF. CDR3 DNA sequence: TGTGCCTGGAGTGTCGAAAGGGGAGGGAATACGCAGTATTTT.

The chain employs TRBV2 and TRBJ2-7; 10 nucleotides agree with TRBD1. This CDR3 spans 14 amino acids. The ends lost 7 bases at V and 3 bases at J; junction bases unmatched: 6. Germline CDR1 reads SNHLY; CDR2 reads FYNNEI. Here the CDR3 reads CASTLTGGFYEQYF. CDR3 DNA sequence: TGTGCCAGCACCCTGACAGGGGGCTTCTACGAGCAGTACTTC.

The rearrangement links TRBV5-4 to TRBJ1-1; tentative D call: TRBD1 (5 bases). Trimming pared 0 bases from V and 6 bases from J, leaving 18 bases between. This CDR3 is built from 16 residues. Per the germline V gene, CDR1 is SGHNT and CDR2 is YYREEE (reference sequence). This chain's CDR3 is CASSLVGGYDDSEAFF. CDR3 DNA sequence: TGTGCCAGCAGCTTGGTTGGGGGGTACGATGACTCTGAAGCTTTCTTT.

This sequence joins TRBV3-1 (or the pseudogene TRBV3-2) and TRBJ1-6; possible D gene TRBD1, 5 bases. In germline, CDR1 is LGHDT, CDR2 YNNKEL (reference sequence). The ends were cut back, 4 bases at V and 9 bases at J, with 16 bases in the middle. This CDR3 region has 15 residues. CDR3 protein: CASSPQGSGGSPLHF. DNA of the CDR3: TGTGCCAGCAGCCCTCAGGGTAGCGGTGGTTCACCCCTCCACTTT.

J is TRBJ1-2 and V is TRBV28, with TRBD1 identical over 9 bases. J gave up 7 bases and V 6 bases, and 9 bases lay outside the gene matches. Germline CDR1 is MDHEN and CDR2 is SYDVKM. The CDR3 loop spans 14 amino acids. The CDR3 loop is CASSPFGTGFGYTF. The CDR3 nucleotides are TGTGCCAGCAGCCCCTTTGGGACAGGGTTTGGCTACACCTTC.

The chain combines TRBV19 with TRBJ1-2; D not resolved. With 1 base removed from V and 1 base from J, the gap between germline ends came to 7 bases. Germline V gene sequence: CDR1 LNHDA, CDR2 SQIVND (reference sequence). This CDR3 is 14 amino acids long. In nucleotides, the CDR3 is TGTGCCAGTAGTATAGGGAGAAGTAACTATGGCTACACCTTC. Protein sequence: CASSIGRSNYGYTF.

The chain joins TRBV27 to TRBJ2-4; TRBD2 is a possible D gene (6 bases). Germline V gene sequence: CDR1 MNHEY, CDR2 SMNVEV (reference sequence). CDR3 size: 13 residues. The V gene lost 11 bases and the J gene lost 5 bases, with 16 bases spanning the gap. As DNA, the CDR3 is TGTGCCGCGACCCGGGGGAGTCAAAACATTCAGTACTTC. It yields the protein CAATRGSQNIQYF.

The chain couples TRBV19 to TRBJ2-3, with 8 bases identical to TRBD2. The V and J ends lost 5 bases and 1 base, in that order; junction bases with no gene match: 11. The CDR3 totals 17 residues. Germline CDR1 LNHDA, CDR2 SQIVND (reference sequence). The CDR3 is CASSPRGRAGGTDTQYF. CDR3 DNA sequence: TGTGCCAGTAGTCCCCGTGGGCGAGCGGGAGGCACAGATACGCAGTATTTT.

The genes are TRBV28 and TRBJ2-3, with D tentatively TRBD1 (7 bases). V lost 4 bases, J lost 4 bases, and 30 bases lay in between. The CDR3 is 20 residues long. Per germline, CDR1 MDHEN and CDR2 SYDVKM. The CDR3 sequence: CASSSLYRGGDGRRSDTQYF. The CDR3 nucleotides read TGTGCCAGCAGTTCGCTCTACAGGGGCGGGGACGGGAGAAGGTCAGATACGCAGTATTTT. Complete variable domain (other parts from reference TRBV28 and TRBJ2-3): DVKVTQSSRYLVKRTGEKVFLECVQDMDHENMFWYRQDPGLGLRLIYFSYDVKMKEKGDIPEGYSVSREKKERFSLILESASTNQTSMYLCASSSLYRGGDGRRSDTQYFGPGTRLTVL.

The V and J genes are TRBV5-1 and TRBJ1-1; D is unclear. Germline lookup yields CDR1 SGHRS and CDR2 YFSETQ. V dropped 0 bases and J dropped 1 base, with 7 bases sitting between them. CDR3 length: 14 amino acids. The CDR3: CASSLGRQNTEAFF. CDR3 DNA sequence: TGCGCCAGCAGCTTGGGCAGACAGAACACTGAAGCTTTCTTT.